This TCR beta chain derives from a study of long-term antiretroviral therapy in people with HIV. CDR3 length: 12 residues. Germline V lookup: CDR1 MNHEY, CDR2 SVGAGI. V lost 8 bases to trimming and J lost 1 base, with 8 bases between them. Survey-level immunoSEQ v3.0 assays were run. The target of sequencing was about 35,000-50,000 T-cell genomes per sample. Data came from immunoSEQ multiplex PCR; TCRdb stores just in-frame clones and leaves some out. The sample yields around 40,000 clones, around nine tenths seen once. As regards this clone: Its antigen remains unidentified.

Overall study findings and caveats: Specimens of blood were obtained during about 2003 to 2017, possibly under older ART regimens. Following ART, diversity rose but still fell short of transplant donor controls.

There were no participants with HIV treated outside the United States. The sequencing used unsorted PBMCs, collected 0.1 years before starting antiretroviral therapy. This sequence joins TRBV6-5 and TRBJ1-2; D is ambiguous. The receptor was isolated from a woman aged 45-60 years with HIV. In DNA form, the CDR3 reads TGTGCCAGCGAGAGAGATAACTATGGCTACACCTTC. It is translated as CASERDNYGYTF.